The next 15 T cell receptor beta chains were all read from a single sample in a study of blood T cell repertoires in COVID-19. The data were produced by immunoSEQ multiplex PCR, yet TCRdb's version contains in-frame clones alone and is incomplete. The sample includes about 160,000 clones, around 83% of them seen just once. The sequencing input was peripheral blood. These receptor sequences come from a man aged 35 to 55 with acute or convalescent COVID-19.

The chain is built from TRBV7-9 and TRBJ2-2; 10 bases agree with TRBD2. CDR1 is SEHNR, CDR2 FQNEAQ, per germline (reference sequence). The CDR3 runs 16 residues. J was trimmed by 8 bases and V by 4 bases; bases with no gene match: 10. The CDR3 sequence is CASSSSGSLSRGELFF. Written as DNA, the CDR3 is TGTGCCAGCAGCTCTAGCGGGAGCCTCTCCAGAGGGGAGCTGTTTTTT.

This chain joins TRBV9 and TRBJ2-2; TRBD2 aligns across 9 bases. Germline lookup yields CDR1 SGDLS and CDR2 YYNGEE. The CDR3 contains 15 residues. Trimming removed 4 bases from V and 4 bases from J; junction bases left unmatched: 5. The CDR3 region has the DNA TGTGCCAGCAGCTTTAGCGGGGGACTCACCGGGGAGCTGTTTTTT. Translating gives CASSFSGGLTGELFF.

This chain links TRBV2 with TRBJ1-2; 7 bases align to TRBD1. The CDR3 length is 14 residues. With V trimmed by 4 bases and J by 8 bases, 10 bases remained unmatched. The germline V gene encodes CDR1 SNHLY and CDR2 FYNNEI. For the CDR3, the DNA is TGTGCCAGCAGTGTGAGGGGGCGAGGGATCGGCTACACCTTC. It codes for CASSVRGRGIGYTF.

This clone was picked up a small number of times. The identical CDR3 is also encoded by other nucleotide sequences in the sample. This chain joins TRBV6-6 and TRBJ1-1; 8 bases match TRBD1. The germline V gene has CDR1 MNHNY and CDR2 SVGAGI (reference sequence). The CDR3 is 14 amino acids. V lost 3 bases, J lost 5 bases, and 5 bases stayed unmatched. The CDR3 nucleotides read TGTGCCAGCAGTTATTCGGGACAGGCAACTGAAGCTTTCTTT. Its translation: CASSYSGQATEAFF.

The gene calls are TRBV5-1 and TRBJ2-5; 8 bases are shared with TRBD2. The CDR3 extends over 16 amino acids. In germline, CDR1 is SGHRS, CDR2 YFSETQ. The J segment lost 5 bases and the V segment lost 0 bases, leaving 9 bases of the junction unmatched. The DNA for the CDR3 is TGCGCCAGCAGCTTGGTAGGTCGGGGGGGCAATGAGACCCAGTACTTC. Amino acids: CASSLVGRGGNETQYF.

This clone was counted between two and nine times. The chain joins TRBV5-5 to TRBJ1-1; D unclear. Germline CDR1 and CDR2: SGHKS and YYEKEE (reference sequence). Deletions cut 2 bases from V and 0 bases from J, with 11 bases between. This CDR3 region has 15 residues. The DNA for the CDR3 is TGTGCCAGCAGCTTCGGGTGGCGGATGAACACTGAAGCTTTCTTT. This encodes CASSFGWRMNTEAFF.

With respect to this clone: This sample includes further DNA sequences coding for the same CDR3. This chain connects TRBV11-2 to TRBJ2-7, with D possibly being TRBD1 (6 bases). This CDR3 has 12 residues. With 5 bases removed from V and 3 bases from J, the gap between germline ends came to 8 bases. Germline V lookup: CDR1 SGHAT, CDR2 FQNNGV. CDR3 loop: CASSLDSYEQYF. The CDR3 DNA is TGTGCCAGCAGCCTGGACAGCTACGAGCAGTACTTC.

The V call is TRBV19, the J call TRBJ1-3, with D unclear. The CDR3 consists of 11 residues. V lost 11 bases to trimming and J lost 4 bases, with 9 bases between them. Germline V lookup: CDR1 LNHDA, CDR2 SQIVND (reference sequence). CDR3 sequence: CASEVGNTIYF. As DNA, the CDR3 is TGTGCCTCGGAGGTGGGAAACACCATATATTTT.

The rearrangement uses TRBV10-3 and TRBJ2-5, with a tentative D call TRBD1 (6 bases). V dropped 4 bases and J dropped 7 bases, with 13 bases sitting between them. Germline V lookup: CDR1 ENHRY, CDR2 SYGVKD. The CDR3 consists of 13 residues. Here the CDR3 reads CAISGPGVGTQYF. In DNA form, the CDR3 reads TGTGCCATCAGTGGACCAGGGGTGGGGACCCAGTACTTC.

The CDR3 coding sequence is TGTGCCAGCAGTTACGAGCCGGGAGTTGATGGCTACACCTTC. Its protein product is CASSYEPGVDGYTF. This chain joins TRBV6-5 and TRBJ1-2; D is unclear. In germline, CDR1 is MNHEY, CDR2 SVGAGI. The CDR3 is 14 residues long. V was clipped by 2 bases and J by 6 bases, with 13 bases between them.

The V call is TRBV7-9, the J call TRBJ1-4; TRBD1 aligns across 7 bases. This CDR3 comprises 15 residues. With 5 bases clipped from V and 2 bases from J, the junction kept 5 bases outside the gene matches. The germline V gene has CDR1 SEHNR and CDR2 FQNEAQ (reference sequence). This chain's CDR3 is CASSPRDSTNEKLFF. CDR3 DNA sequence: TGTGCCAGCAGCCCCCGGGACAGTACTAATGAAAAACTGTTTTTT.

The CDR3 reads CASRDGSNTEAFF. The CDR3 DNA reads as TGTGCCAGCAGAGACGGGTCCAACACTGAAGCTTTCTTT. V is TRBV12-3 or TRBV12-4 and J is TRBJ1-1, with D unclear. V dropped 6 bases and J dropped 2 bases, with 10 bases sitting between them. CDR3 length equals 13 residues.

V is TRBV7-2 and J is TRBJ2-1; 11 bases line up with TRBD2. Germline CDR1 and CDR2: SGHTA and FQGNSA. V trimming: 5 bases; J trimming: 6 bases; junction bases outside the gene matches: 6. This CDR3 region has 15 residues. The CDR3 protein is CASSPRLAGSNEQFF. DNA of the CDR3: TGTGCCAGCAGCCCTCGACTAGCGGGGTCCAATGAGCAGTTCTTC.

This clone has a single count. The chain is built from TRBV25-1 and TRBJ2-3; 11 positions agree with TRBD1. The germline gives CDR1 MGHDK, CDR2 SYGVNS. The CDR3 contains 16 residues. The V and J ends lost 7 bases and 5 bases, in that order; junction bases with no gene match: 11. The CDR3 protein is CASTPVAGQGVDTQYF. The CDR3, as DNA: TGTGCCAGCACCCCCGTGGCGGGACAGGGGGTAGATACGCAGTATTTT.

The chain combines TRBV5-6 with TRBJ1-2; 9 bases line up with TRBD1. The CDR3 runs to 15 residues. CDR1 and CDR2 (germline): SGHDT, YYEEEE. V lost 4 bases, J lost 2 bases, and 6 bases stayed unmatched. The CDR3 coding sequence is TGTGCCAGCAGCGGTACAGGGGGCTTAAACTATGGCTACACCTTC. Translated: CASSGTGGLNYGYTF.